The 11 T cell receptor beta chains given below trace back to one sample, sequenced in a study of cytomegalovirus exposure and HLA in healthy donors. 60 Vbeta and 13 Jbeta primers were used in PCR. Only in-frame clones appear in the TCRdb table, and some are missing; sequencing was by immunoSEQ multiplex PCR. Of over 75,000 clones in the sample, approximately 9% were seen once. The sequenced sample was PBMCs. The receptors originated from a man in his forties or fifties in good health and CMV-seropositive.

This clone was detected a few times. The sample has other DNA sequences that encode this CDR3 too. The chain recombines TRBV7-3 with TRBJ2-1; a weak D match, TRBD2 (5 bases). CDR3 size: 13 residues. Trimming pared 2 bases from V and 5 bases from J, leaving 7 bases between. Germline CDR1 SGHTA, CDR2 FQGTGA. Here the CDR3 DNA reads TGTGCCAGCAGCTTAGGACTTAACAATGAGCAGTTCTTC. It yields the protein CASSLGLNNEQFF.

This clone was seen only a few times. CDR3 region: CASSEITGTGYEQYF. In DNA, the CDR3 is TGTGCCAGCAGTGAAATCACAGGTACTGGGTACGAGCAGTACTTC. J is TRBJ2-7 and V is TRBV6-1; possibly TRBD1 for D (5 bases). Trimming pared 2 bases from V and 4 bases from J, leaving 15 bases between. CDR1 MNHNS and CDR2 SASEGT come from the germline V gene. This CDR3 contains 15 residues.

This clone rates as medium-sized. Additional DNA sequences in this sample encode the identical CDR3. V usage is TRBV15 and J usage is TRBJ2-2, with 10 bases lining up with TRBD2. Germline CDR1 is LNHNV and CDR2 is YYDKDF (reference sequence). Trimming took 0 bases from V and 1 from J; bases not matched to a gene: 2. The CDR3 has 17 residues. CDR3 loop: CATSRDRTSGNTGELFF. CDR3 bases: TGTGCCACCAGCAGAGACCGGACTAGCGGGAACACCGGGGAGCTGTTTTTT. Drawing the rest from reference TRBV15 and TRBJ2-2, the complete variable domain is DAMVIQNPRYQVTQFGKPVTLSCSQTLNHNVMYWYQQKSSQAPKLLFHYYDKDFNNEADTPDNFQSRRPNTSFCFLDIRSPGLGDTAMYLCATSRDRTSGNTGELFFGEGSRLTVL.

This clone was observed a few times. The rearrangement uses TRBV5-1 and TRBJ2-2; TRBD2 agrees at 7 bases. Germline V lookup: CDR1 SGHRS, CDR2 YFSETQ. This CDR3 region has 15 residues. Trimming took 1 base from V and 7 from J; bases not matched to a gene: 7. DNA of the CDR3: TGCGCCAGCAGCTTGTTGGTCGGGACTAACGGGGAGCTGTTTTTT. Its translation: CASSLLVGTNGELFF.

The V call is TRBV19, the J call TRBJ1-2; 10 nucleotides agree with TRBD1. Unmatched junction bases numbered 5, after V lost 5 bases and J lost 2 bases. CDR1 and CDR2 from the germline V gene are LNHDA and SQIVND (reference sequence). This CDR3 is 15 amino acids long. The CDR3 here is CASSSRTGGNYGYTF. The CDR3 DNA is TGTGCCAGTAGTTCCCGGACAGGGGGAAACTATGGCTACACCTTC.

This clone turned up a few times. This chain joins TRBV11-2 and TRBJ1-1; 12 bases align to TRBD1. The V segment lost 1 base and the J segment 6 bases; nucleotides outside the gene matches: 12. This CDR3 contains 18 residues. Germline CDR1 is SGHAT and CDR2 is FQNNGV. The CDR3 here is CASSLVRDRGLFKPEAFF. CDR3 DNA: TGTGCCAGCAGCTTAGTCCGGGACAGGGGGCTTTTTAAGCCTGAAGCTTTCTTT.

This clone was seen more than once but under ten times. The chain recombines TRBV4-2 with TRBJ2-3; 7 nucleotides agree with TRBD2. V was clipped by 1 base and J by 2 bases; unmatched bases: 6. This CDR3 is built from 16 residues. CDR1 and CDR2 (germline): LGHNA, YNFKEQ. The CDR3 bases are TGTGCCAGCAGCCAAGCGGCTAGCGGCTTCACAGATACGCAGTATTTT. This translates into CASSQAASGFTDTQYF.

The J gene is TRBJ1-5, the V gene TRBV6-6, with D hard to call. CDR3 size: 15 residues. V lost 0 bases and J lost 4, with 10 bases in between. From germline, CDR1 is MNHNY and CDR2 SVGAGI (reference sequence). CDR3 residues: CASSYSWSFNQPQHF. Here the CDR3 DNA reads TGTGCCAGCAGTTACTCATGGAGTTTTAATCAGCCCCAGCATTTT.

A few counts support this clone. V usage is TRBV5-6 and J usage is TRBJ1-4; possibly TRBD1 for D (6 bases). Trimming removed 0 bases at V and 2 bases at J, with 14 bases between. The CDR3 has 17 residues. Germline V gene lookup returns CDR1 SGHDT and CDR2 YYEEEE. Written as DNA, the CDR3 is TGTGCCAGCAGCTTGGCCAAGGGTCAGGGGACTAATGAAAAACTGTTTTTT. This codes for CASSLAKGQGTNEKLFF. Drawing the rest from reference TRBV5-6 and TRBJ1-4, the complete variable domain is DAGVTQSPTHLIKTRGQQVTLRCSPKSGHDTVSWYQQALGQGPQFIFQYYEEEERQRGNFPDRFSGHQFPNYSSELNVNALLLGDSALYLCASSLAKGQGTNEKLFFGSGTQLSVL.

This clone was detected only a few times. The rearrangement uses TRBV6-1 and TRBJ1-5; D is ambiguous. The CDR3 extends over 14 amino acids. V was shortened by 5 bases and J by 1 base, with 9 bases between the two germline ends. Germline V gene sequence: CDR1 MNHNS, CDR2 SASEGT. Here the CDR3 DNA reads TGTGCCAGCAGTTCCCGGGGAAGCAATCAGCCCCAGCATTTT. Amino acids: CASSSRGSNQPQHF.

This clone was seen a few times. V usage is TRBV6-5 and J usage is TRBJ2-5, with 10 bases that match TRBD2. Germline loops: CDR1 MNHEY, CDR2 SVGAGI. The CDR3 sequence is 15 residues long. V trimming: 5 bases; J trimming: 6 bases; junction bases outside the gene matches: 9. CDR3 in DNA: TGTGCCAGCAGTCCCCCCAGCGGGAGGGCGAAGACCCAGTACTTC. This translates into CASSPPSGRAKTQYF.